This T cell receptor beta chain was identified in a study of blood T cell repertoires in COVID-19. Overall study context: The study drew acute and convalescent COVID-19 samples from the United States, Italy and Spain. The analysed material was cDNA or gDNA that came from T cells, B-cell-depleted T cells, or PBMCs.

As processed by the authors: How many nucleated cells were present was estimated from reference gene primer amplification. The data were produced by immunoSEQ multiplex PCR, yet TCRdb's version contains in-frame clones alone and is incomplete. V and J calls and clone size follow that table, whereas D and trimming were derived from the DNA. Among 200,000 to 250,000 clones listed, 80% were seen once. Trimming left V 5 bases short and J 5 bases short, with 6 bases between. Germline CDR1 is SQVTM and CDR2 is ANQGSEA. The CDR3 length is 10 residues. The J gene is TRBJ1-1, the V gene TRBV29-1, with D unresolved. The TCR sequence derives from a woman in her sixties or seventies with acute or convalescent COVID-19. The sequenced sample consisted of peripheral blood. The CDR3 region is CSVLNTEAFF. CDR3 sequence (DNA): TGCAGCGTTTTAAATACTGAAGCTTTCTTT.